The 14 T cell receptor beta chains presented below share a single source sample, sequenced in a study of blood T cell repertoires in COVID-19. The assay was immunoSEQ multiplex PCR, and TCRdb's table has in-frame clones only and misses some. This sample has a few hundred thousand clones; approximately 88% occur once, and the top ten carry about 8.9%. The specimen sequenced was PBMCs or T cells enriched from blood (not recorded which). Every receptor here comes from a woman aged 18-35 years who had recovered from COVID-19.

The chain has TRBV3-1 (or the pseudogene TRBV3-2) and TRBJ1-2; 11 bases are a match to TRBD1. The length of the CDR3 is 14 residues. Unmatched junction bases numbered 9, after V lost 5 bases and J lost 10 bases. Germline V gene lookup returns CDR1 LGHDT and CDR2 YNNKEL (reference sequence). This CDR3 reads CASSNRQGQGDYTF. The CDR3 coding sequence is TGTGCCAGCAGCAACCGCCAGGGACAGGGGGACTACACCTTC.

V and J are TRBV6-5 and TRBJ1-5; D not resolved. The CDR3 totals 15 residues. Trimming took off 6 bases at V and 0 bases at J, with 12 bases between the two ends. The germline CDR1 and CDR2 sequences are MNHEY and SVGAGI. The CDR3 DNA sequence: TGTGCCAGCAGGCCGGACGGGAATAGCAATCAGCCCCAGCATTTT. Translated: CASRPDGNSNQPQHF.

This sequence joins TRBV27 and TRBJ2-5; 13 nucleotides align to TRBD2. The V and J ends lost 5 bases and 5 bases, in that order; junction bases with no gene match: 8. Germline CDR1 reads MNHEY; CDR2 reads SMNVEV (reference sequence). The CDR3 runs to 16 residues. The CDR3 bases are TGTGCCAGCAGTCCTGAGACTAGCGGGAGGCGGGAGACCCAGTACTTC. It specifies CASSPETSGRRETQYF.

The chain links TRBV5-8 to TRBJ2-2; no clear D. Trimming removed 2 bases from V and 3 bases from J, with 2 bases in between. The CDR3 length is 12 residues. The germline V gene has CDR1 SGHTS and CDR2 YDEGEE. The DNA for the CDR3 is TGTGCCAGCAGCTTCGACACCGGGGAGCTGTTTTTT. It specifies CASSFDTGELFF.

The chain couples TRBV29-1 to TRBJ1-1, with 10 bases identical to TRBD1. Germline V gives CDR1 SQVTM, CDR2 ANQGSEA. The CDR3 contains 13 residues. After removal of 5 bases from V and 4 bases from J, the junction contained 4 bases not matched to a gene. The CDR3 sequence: CSVSRTGGTEAFF. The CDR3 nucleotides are TGCAGCGTTTCTCGGACAGGGGGCACTGAAGCTTTCTTT.

This CDR3 reads CASSPGLAYLGQFF. CDR3 sequence (DNA): TGTGCCAGCAGTCCGGGACTAGCTTACCTAGGGCAGTTCTTC. The rearrangement uses TRBV27 and TRBJ2-1; TRBD2 matches 9 bases. CDR3 length equals 14 residues. J lost 12 bases, V lost 5 bases, and 11 bases had no gene match. Germline assignment: CDR1 MNHEY and CDR2 SMNVEV (reference sequence).

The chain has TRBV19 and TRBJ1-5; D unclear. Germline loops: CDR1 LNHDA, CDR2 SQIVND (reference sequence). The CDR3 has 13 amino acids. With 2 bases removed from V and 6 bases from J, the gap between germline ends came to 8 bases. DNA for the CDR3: TGTGCCAGTAGTATATTGGAGGGTCAGCCCCAGCATTTT. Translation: CASSILEGQPQHF.

CDR3 in amino acids: CASSLVLASALGTDTQYF. The CDR3 DNA is TGTGCCAGCAGCTTAGTCCTTGCTAGCGCACTAGGCACAGATACGCAGTATTTT. The rearrangement uses TRBV3-1 (or the pseudogene TRBV3-2) and TRBJ2-3; D may be TRBD2 (6 bases). This CDR3 has 18 amino acids. Per the germline V gene, CDR1 is LGHDT and CDR2 is YNNKEL (reference sequence). V was pared by 5 bases and J by 1 base, with 22 bases between.

CDR3 in DNA: TGTGCCAGCAGTCGGGACACCAACACTGAAGCTTTCTTT. This sequence encodes CASSRDTNTEAFF. The chain couples TRBV7-3 to TRBJ1-1, with D tentatively TRBD1 (6 bases). V was trimmed by 6 bases and J by 2 bases, leaving 10 bases between them. This CDR3 has 13 residues. CDR1 and CDR2 from the germline V gene are SGHTA and FQGTGA.

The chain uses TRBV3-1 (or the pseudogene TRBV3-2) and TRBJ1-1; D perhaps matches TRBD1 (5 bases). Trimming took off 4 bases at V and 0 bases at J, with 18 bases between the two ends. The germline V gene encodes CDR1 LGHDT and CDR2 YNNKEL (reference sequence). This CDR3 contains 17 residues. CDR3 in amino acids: CASSPSRGVHMNTEAFF. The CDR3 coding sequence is TGTGCCAGCAGCCCGTCCCGGGGGGTTCACATGAACACTGAAGCTTTCTTT.

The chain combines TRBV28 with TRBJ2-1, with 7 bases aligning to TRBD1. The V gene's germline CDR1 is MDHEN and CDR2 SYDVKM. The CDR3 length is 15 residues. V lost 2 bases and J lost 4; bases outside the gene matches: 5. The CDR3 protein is CASSLAGTVYNEQFF. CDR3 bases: TGTGCCAGCAGTTTAGCAGGGACAGTGTACAATGAGCAGTTCTTC.

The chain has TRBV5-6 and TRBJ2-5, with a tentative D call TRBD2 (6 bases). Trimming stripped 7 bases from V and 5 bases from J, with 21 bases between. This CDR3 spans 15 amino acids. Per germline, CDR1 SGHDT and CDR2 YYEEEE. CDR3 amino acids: CASFITGVRGETQYF. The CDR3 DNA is TGTGCCAGCTTTATTACGGGGGTTCGGGGGGAGACCCAGTACTTC. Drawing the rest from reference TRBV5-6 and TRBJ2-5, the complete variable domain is DAGVTQSPTHLIKTRGQQVTLRCSPKSGHDTVSWYQQALGQGPQFIFQYYEEEERQRGNFPDRFSGHQFPNYSSELNVNALLLGDSALYLCASFITGVRGETQYFGPGTRLLVL.

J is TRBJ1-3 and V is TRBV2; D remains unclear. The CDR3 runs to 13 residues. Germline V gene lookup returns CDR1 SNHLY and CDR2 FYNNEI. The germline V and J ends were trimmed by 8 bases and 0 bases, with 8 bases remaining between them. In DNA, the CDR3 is TGTGCCAGCGGGCAGAGCTCTGGAAACACCATATATTTT. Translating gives CASGQSSGNTIYF.

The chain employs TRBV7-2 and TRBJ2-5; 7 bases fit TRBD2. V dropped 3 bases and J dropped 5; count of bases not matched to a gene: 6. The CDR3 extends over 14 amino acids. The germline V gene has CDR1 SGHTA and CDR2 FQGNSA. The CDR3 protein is CASSFQGGDETQYF. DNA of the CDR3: TGTGCCAGCAGCTTTCAGGGAGGGGATGAGACCCAGTACTTC.